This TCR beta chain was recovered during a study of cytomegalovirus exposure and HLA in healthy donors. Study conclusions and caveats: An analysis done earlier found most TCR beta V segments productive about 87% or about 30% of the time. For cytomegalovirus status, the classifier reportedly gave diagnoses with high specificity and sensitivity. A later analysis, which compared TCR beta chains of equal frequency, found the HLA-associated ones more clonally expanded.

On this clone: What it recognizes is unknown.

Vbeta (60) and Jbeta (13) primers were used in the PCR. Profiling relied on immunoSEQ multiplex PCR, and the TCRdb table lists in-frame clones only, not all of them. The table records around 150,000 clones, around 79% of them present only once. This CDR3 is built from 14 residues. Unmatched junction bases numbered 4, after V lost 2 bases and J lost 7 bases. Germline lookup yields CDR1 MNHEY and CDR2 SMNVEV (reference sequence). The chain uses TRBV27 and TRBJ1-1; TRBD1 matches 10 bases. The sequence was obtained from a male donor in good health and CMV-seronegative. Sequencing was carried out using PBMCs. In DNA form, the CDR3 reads TGTGCCAGCAGTTTAAGGACAGGGGGACTTGAAGCTTTCTTT. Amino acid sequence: CASSLRTGGLEAFF.